This TCR beta chain comes out of a study of cytomegalovirus exposure and HLA in healthy donors. The study's findings and limits: The CMV antigen specificity of a few CMV-associated chains was confirmed through in vitro analysis. Segments of the TCR beta V type were, in most cases, productive about 87% or about 30% of the time in an earlier analysis.

For this clone: No antigen is known for it.

V lost 4 bases to trimming and J lost 7 bases, with 22 bases between them. CDR1 is SGHDN and CDR2 is FVKESK in the germline V gene. This CDR3 is built from 16 residues. The PCR employed 60 Vbeta primers together with 13 Jbeta primers. In the original analysis: Roughly 11 million shared chains were among some 75 million unique TCR beta chains counted in a later analysis. Here immunoSEQ multiplex PCR was the method, and the copy in TCRdb shows in-frame clones only, minus some. V, J and clone size are taken as reported in that table, and D and trimming were inferred from the DNA itself. The sample yields 200,000 to 250,000 clones, 82% seen once.

The chain is built from TRBV14 and TRBJ2-5, with D possibly matching TRBD1 (6 bases). This receptor was taken from a woman aged 35 to 49 in good health and CMV-seronegative. Sequencing input: PBMCs. CDR3 coding DNA: TGTGCCAGCAGCCCCTCCTGGGGGCTAGGCACAGGGACCCAGTACTTC. Amino acids: CASSPSWGLGTGTQYF. The variable domain in full, completed from reference TRBV14 and TRBJ2-5, reads EAGVTQFPSHSVIEKGQTVTLRCDPISGHDNLYWYRRVMGKEIKFLLHFVKESKQDESGMPNNRFLAERTGGTYSTLKVQPAELEDSGVYFCASSPSWGLGTGTQYFGPGTRLLVL.